These T cell receptor beta chains were read from a single sample in a study of beta chain bispecific antibodies for T cell cancers. These receptors lack a known antigen. MiXCR was run by TCRdb on the 5' RACE reads, yielding one entry per CDR3 protein. The profile shows about 9,600 distinct CDR3 sequences, about 2% of them singletons. The starting material was T cells from a healthy donor cultured with Jurkat leukemia cells, obtained from a culture containing an anti-CD19 bispecific antibody. Receptors were obtained from a human donor in good health. Some clones in this sample may be carry-over from other donors' samples. Both conserved end residues are part of each CDR3. Fields, in order: V gene, clone size, J gene, CDR3 length, D gene, CDR3 DNA, CDR3 protein. The D gene is left open where the match is weak. Some rows mark clone size as missing; the rest say once, few, many or name a class of expanded clone.

TRBV4-1,many,TRBJ1-1,15,NA,TGCGCCAGCAGCCAAGAGGAGACGGTGAACACTGAAGCTTTCTTT,CASSQEETVNTEAFF
TRBV18,many,TRBJ2-3,17,TRBD2,TGTGCCAGCTCAACAGCGGGGGGCCCTACTAGCACAGATACGCAGTATTTT,CASSTAGGPTSTDTQYF
TRBV10-2,many,TRBJ2-6,16,NA,TGCGCCAGCAGTGGCTGGGAGACCTCTGGGGCCAACGTCCTGACTTTC,CASSGWETSGANVLTF
TRBV5-1,many,TRBJ2-1,14,NA,TGCGCCAGCAGCTTGGATGTGACCTACAATGAGCAGTTCTTC,CASSLDVTYNEQFF
TRBV20-1,many,TRBJ2-5,17,NA,TGCAGTGCTGCCCCGTTAAATACAGTGGGTTCAACAGAGACCCAGTACTTC,CSAAPLNTVGSTETQYF
TRBV5-6,many,TRBJ2-7,14,NA,TGTGCCAGCACCCCGGGGGACAACCTCTACGAGCAGTACTTC,CASTPGDNLYEQYF
TRBV24-1,many,TRBJ2-2,18,TRBD1,TGTGCCACCAGTGACCCGGGACAGGGTAAAGTATCGGCCGGGGAGCTGTTTTTT,CATSDPGQGKVSAGELFF
TRBV7-3,many,TRBJ2-1,13,NA,TGTGCCAGCAGCTTATTCGGGTACAATGAGCAGTTCTTC,CASSLFGYNEQFF
TRBV20-1,medium-sized,TRBJ2-7,13,NA,TGCAGTGCTAGGTTAGTCAGTACCTACGAGCAGTACTTC,CSARLVSTYEQYF
TRBV5-1,many,TRBJ2-7,14,TRBD2,TGCGCCAGCAGCGCCCGACTAGCGATGGACGAGCAGTACTTC,CASSARLAMDEQYF
TRBV7-8,NA,TRBJ2-5,16,NA,TGTGCCAGCAGCTTAGACGCTCGGAGGCTCCAGGAGACCCAGTACTTC,CASSLDARRLQETQYF
TRBV19,many,TRBJ2-7,13,NA,TGTGCCAGTGGACTGGGGCCACCCTACGAGCAGTACTTC,CASGLGPPYEQYF
TRBV11-3,many,TRBJ2-1,16,NA,TGTGCCAGCAGCTCGGGGACCGATGAACGTTACAATGAGCAGTTCTTC,CASSSGTDERYNEQFF
TRBV2,many,TRBJ2-1,16,NA,TGTGCCAGCGGACCCCGGGCCAAAGCTCAAGGGGACCCCCAGTTCTTC,CASGPRAKAQGDPQFF
TRBV30,many,TRBJ2-3,13,NA,TGTGCCTGGGCCCGACAGGTTGGCGATACGCAGTATTTT,CAWARQVGDTQYF
TRBV5-1,many,TRBJ2-7,13,TRBD2,TGCGCCAGCAGCTTGGGGACTAGCAACGAGCAGTACTTC,CASSLGTSNEQYF
TRBV5-6,NA,TRBJ2-3,19,TRBD2,TGTGCCAGCACCCTGGGAGTCATTGTGTGGGGGGGTGGCACAGATACGCAGTATTTT,CASTLGVIVWGGGTDTQYF
TRBV30,many,TRBJ2-7,16,TRBD2,TGTGCCTGGAGTGTACCTCGGGGGGGCTTCTCCTACGAGCAGTACTTC,CAWSVPRGGFSYEQYF
TRBV7-8,many,TRBJ2-5,14,TRBD2,TGTGCCAGCAGCTTAGGGTTGGGGGGGGAGACCCAGTACTTC,CASSLGLGGETQYF
TRBV3-1,many,TRBJ1-2,17,NA,TGTGCCAGCAGCCAAGATAATGTGGCATACCAAATGGATGGCTACACCTTC,CASSQDNVAYQMDGYTF
TRBV14,many,TRBJ1-2,12,NA,TGTGCCAGCAGCCGCGGGCGACTCCTCTACACCTTC,CASSRGRLLYTF
TRBV19,many,TRBJ1-2,17,NA,TGTGCCAGTAGTATGGGAGTTGACAGGCTGGCGGGGTATGGCTACACCTTC,CASSMGVDRLAGYGYTF
TRBV20-1,medium-sized,TRBJ2-7,13,NA,TGCAGTGCTGAGGGTGACAGGTCCTACGAGCAGTACTTC,CSAEGDRSYEQYF
TRBV18,many,TRBJ2-7,13,NA,TGTGCCAGCTCACCAGGGACATCCTACGAGCAGTACTTC,CASSPGTSYEQYF
TRBV27,many,TRBJ2-7,13,NA,TGTGCCAGCAGTTGGGACCTTGAACGCGAGCAGTACTTC,CASSWDLEREQYF
TRBV4-1,many,TRBJ2-3,12,NA,TGCGCCAGCAGCCTTGGGACAGATACGCAGTATTTT,CASSLGTDTQYF
TRBV5-5,many,TRBJ2-5,13,NA,TGTGCCAGCAGTCTGGTGGTGAGCGAGACCCAGTACTTC,CASSLVVSETQYF
TRBV27,medium-sized,TRBJ2-7,15,NA,TGTGCCAGCAGCCCCTCGCGGGACAGCTCCTACGAGCAGTACTTC,CASSPSRDSSYEQYF
TRBV19,many,TRBJ1-1,12,TRBD1,TGTGCCAGTGACGGACAGGGTTATGAAGCTTTCTTT,CASDGQGYEAFF
TRBV27,many,TRBJ2-7,15,NA,TGTGCCAGCAGTTTAGGAACAGGGTATACCTACGAGCAGTACTTC,CASSLGTGYTYEQYF
TRBV12-3/TRBV12-4,many,TRBJ2-7,14,NA,TGTGCCAGCAGCCCCCGCTATGGCCCCTACGAGCAGTACTTC,CASSPRYGPYEQYF
TRBV19,many,TRBJ2-7,13,TRBD1,TGTGCCAGTAGTTTTTCTCACAGGGGCGAGCAGTACTTC,CASSFSHRGEQYF
TRBV5-1,many,TRBJ2-7,15,TRBD1,TGCGCCAGCAGCCTTGGACAGGGAGCTTTCTACGAGCAGTACTTC,CASSLGQGAFYEQYF
TRBV7-2,many,TRBJ2-5,14,NA,TGTGCCAGCAGCTTAAAGGGCAGGGCAGAGACCCAGTACTTC,CASSLKGRAETQYF
TRBV5-1,many,TRBJ2-1,12,NA,TGCGCCAGCATTTCACCGGGAGAAGAGCAGTTCTTC,CASISPGEEQFF
TRBV6-1,many,TRBJ2-1,15,TRBD2,TGTGCCAGCAGGGTGGAAGCGGGGGGTCTAAATGAGCAGTTCTTC,CASRVEAGGLNEQFF
TRBV20-1,many,TRBJ2-2,11,NA,TGCAGTGCGCCGTACCCCGGGGAGCTGTTTTTT,CSAPYPGELFF
TRBV7-7,many,TRBJ2-1,18,TRBD1,TGTGCCAGCAGCTTAGGGCTCGGGGCAGGGGGCAGTAACAATGAGCAGTTCTTC,CASSLGLGAGGSNNEQFF
TRBV28,NA,TRBJ2-7,12,NA,TGTGCCAGCAGGCTAAGTGGCTACGAGCAGTACTTC,CASRLSGYEQYF
TRBV27,many,TRBJ2-1,14,NA,TGTGCCAGCAGTCCGGCCGGCGGTAACAATGAGCAGTTCTTC,CASSPAGGNNEQFF
TRBV28,many,TRBJ2-3,16,TRBD1,TGTGCCAGCAGTTTCGGCGCGACAGGGGGGAAAGATACGCAGTATTTT,CASSFGATGGKDTQYF
TRBV19,many,TRBJ2-2,14,NA,TGTGCCAGTAGTATGATTGGTAACACCGGGGAGCTGTTTTTT,CASSMIGNTGELFF
TRBV5-1,many,TRBJ1-6,14,NA,TGCGCCAGCAGCTTGGCCGGGGTAGAATCACCCCTCCACTTT,CASSLAGVESPLHF
TRBV7-9,many,TRBJ2-7,15,NA,TGTGCCAGCAGCGGGGCCGGGACGTCCCTCTACGAGCAGTACTTC,CASSGAGTSLYEQYF
TRBV14,many,TRBJ2-1,16,NA,TGTGCCAGCAGCCAAGGGCCGCGGGGATACTACAATGAGCAGTTCTTC,CASSQGPRGYYNEQFF
TRBV27,many,TRBJ1-5,12,NA,TGTGCCAGCAGCACCCCAAACGGGCCCCAGCATTTT,CASSTPNGPQHF
TRBV27,many,TRBJ2-3,14,NA,TGTGCCAGCAGATCAGGGGATAGGACAGATACGCAGTATTTT,CASRSGDRTDTQYF
TRBV5-6,many,TRBJ1-5,14,TRBD1,TGTGCCAGCAGCTTGCAGGGGGCACGGCAGCCCCAGCATTTT,CASSLQGARQPQHF
TRBV7-9,many,TRBJ2-7,16,NA,TGTGCCAGCAGCTTAGTGGAGGGGGCGAAGTCCTACGAGCAGTACTTC,CASSLVEGAKSYEQYF
TRBV6-1,many,TRBJ2-7,14,TRBD2,TGTGCCAGCAGTGAGGCTAGCGGGGGTTACGAGCAGTACTTC,CASSEASGGYEQYF
TRBV10-3,many,TRBJ2-3,15,TRBD2,TGTGCCATCAGCGCGGGACTAGCGGGAACAGATACGCAGTATTTT,CAISAGLAGTDTQYF
TRBV29-1,many,TRBJ2-1,10,NA,TGCAGCGTTCTAGTCGGTGAGCAGTTCTTC,CSVLVGEQFF
TRBV5-1,many,TRBJ1-5,14,NA,TGCGCCAGCAGCCACGACGGACCCAATCAGCCCCAGCATTTT,CASSHDGPNQPQHF
TRBV7-8,many,TRBJ1-3,14,NA,TGTGCCAGCAGCTTACGCGGCCCTGGAAACACCATATATTTT,CASSLRGPGNTIYF
TRBV7-2,many,TRBJ2-7,15,NA,TGTGCCAGCAGCCGCGACGCAGGGACCTTTTACGAGCAGTACTTC,CASSRDAGTFYEQYF
TRBV19,many,TRBJ1-1,15,TRBD1,TGTGCCAGTAGTATTGGAACAGGGGGGAACACTGAAGCTTTCTTT,CASSIGTGGNTEAFF
TRBV12-3/TRBV12-4,few,TRBJ2-7,12,TRBD1,TGTGCCAGCAGGCAGACAGGGCGCGAGCAGTACTTC,CASRQTGREQYF